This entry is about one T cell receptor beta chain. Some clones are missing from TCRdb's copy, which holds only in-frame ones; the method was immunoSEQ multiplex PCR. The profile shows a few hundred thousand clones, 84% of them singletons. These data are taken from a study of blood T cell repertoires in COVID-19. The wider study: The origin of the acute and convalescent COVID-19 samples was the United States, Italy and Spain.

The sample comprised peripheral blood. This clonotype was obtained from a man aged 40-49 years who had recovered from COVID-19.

The CDR3 DNA reads TGTGCCTGGAGTTCGGGCAGGGGCAATTCACCCCTCCACTTT. Protein: CAWSSGRGNSPLHF. The chain recombines TRBV30 with TRBJ1-6; D is possibly TRBD1 (6 bases). The CDR3 runs to 14 residues. The germline gives CDR1 GTSNPN, CDR2 SVGIG (reference sequence). V shed 2 bases and J shed 7 bases, with 12 bases lying between them.